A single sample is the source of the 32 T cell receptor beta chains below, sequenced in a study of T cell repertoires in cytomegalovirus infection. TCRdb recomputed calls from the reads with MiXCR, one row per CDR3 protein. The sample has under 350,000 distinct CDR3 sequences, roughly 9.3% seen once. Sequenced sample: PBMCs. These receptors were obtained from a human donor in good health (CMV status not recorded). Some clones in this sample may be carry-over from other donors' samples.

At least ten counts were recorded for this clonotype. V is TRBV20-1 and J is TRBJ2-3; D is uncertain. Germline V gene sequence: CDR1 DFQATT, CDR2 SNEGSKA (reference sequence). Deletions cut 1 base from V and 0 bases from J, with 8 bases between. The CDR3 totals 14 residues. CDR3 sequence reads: CSARVGSSTDTQYF. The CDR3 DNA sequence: TGCAGTGCTAGAGTGGGCAGCAGCACAGATACGCAGTATTTT.

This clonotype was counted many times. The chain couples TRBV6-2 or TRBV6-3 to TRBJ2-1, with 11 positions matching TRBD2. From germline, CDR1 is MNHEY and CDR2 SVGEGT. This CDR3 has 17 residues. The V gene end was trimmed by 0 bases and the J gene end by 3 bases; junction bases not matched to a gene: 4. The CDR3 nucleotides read TGTGCCAGCAGTTACTCGAAACTAGCGGGGGACTACAATGAGCAGTTCTTC. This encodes CASSYSKLAGDYNEQFF.

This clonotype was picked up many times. In DNA form, the CDR3 reads TGTGCCAGCAGCTACCGCGGGACAGGGAATCAGGCGCATGAGCAGTTCTTC. Its protein product is CASSYRGTGNQAHEQFF. The V and J genes are TRBV7-9 and TRBJ2-1, with TRBD1 matching over 9 bases. CDR1 is SEHNR and CDR2 is FQNEAQ in the germline V gene (reference sequence). J lost 8 bases, V lost 4 bases, and 15 bases had no gene match. The CDR3 has 17 amino acids.

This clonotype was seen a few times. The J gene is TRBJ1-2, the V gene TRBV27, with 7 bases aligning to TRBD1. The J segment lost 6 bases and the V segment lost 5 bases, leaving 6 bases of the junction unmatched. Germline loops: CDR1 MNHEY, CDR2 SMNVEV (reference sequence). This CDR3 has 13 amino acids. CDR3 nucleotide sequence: TGTGCCAGCAGTGACGGGACAGCGGATGGCTACACCTTC. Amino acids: CASSDGTADGYTF.

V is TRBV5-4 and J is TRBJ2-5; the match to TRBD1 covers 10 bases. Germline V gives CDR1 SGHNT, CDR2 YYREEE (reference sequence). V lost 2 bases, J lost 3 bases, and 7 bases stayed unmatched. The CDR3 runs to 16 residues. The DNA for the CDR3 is TGTGCCAGCAGCTTCCGACAGGGGGCGCGGAAAGAGACCCAGTACTTC. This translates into CASSFRQGARKETQYF. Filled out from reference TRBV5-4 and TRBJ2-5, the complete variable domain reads ETGVTQSPTHLIKTRGQQVTLRCSSQSGHNTVSWYQQALGQGPQFIFQYYREEENGRGNFPPRFSGLQFPNYSSELNVNALELDDSALYLCASSFRQGARKETQYFGPGTRLLVL.

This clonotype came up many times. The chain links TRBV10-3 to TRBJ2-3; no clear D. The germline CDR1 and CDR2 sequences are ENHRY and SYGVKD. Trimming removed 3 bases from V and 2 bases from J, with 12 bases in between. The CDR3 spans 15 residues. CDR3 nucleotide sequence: TGTGCCATCAGTGACTGGGGTCGCACCACAGATACGCAGTATTTT. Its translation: CAISDWGRTTDTQYF.

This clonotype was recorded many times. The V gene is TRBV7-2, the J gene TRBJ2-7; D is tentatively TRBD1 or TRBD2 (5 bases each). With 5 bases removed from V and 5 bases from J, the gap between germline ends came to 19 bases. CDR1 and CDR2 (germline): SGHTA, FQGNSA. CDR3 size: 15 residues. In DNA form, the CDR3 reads TGTGCCAGCAGCCAAAAGAGGGGCGAAATCCACGAGCAGTACTTC. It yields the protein CASSQKRGEIHEQYF.

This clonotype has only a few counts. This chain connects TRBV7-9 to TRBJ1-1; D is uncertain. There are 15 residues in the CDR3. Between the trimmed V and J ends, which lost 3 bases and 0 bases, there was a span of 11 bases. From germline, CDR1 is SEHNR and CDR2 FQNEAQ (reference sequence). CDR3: CASSLRGTMNTEAFF. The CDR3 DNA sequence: TGTGCCAGCAGCTTGCGGGGAACCATGAACACTGAAGCTTTCTTT.

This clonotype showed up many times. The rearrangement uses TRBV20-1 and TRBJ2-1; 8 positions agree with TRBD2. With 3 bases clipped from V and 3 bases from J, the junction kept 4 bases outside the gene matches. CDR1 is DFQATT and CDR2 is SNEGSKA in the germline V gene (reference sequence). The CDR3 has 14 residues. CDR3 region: CSASGGGIYNEQFF. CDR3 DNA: TGCAGTGCTAGCGGGGGGGGGATCTACAATGAGCAGTTCTTC.

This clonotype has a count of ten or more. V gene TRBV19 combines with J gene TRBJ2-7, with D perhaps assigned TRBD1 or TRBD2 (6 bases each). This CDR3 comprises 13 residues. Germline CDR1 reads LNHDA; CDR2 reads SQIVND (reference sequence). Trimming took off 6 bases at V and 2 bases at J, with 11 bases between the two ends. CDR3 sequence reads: CASRPGAAYEQYF. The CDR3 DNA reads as TGTGCCAGTAGGCCGGGGGCGGCCTACGAGCAGTACTTC.

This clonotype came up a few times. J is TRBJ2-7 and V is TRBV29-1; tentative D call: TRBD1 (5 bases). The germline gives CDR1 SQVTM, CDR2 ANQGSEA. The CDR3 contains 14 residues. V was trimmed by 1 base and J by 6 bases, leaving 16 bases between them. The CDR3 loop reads CSVEVMSGLGEQYF. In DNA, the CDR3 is TGCAGCGTTGAAGTGATGTCAGGGTTGGGCGAGCAGTACTTC.

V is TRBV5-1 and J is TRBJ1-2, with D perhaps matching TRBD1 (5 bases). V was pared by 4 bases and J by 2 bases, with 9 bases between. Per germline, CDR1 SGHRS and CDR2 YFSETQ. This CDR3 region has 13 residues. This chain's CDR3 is CASSPGHNYGYTF. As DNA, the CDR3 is TGCGCCAGCAGCCCAGGACACAACTATGGCTACACCTTC.

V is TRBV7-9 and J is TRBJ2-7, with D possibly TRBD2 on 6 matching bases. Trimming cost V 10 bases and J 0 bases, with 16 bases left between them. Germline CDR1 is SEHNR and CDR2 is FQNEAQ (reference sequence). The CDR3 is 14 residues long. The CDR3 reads CATVSYGGSYEQYV. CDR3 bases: TGTGCCACCGTTAGCTACGGGGGCTCCTACGAGCAGTACGTC.

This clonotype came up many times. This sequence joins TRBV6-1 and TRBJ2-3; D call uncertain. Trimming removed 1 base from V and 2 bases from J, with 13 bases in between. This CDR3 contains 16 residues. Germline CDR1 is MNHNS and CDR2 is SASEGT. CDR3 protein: CASSEEGSPNTDTQYF. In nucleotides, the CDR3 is TGTGCCAGCAGTGAAGAAGGTAGCCCTAACACAGATACGCAGTATTTT.

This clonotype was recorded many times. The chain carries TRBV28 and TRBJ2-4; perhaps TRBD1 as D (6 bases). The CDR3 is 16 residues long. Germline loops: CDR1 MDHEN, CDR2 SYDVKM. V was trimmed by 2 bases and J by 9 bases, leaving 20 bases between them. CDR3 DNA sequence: TGTGCCAGCAGTTTAAAGGGGCCCAGGGGCTCCTCCATTCAGTACTTC. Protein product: CASSLKGPRGSSIQYF.

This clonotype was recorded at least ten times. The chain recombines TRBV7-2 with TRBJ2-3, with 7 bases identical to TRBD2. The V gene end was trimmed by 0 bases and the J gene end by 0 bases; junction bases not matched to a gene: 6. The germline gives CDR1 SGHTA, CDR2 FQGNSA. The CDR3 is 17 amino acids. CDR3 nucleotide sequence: TGTGCCAGCAGCTTAGCGCTATCGCGGGGGAGCACAGATACGCAGTATTTT. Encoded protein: CASSLALSRGSTDTQYF.

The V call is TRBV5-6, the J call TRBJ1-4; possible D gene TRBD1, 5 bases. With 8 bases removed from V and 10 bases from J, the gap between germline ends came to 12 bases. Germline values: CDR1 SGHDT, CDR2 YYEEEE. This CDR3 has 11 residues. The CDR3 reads CASIGDGKLFF. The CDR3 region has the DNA TGTGCCAGTATAGGGGACGGAAAACTGTTTTTT.

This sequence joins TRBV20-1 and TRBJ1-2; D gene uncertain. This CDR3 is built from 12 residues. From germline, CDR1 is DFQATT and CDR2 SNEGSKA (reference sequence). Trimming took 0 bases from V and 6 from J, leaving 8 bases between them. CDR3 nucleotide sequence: TGCAGTGCTAGAGATGGTTTGGATGGCTACACCTTC. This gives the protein CSARDGLDGYTF.

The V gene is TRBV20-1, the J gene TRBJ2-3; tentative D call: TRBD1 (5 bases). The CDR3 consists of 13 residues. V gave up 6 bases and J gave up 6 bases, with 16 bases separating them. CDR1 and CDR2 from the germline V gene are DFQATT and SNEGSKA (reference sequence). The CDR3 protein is CSAIGALGDTQYF. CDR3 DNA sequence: TGCAGTGCCATTGGGGCGTTGGGGGATACGCAGTATTTT.

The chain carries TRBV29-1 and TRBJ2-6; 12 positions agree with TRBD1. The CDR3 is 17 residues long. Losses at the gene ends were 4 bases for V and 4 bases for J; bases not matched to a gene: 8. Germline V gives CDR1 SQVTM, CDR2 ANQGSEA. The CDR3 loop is CSVGGTGGASGANVLTF. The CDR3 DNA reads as TGCAGCGTTGGCGGGACAGGGGGCGCGTCGGGGGCCAACGTCCTGACTTTC.

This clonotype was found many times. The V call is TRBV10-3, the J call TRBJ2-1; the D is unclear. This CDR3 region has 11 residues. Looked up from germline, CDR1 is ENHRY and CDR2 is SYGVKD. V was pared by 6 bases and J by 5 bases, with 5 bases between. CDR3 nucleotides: TGTGCCATCAGATTCAACAATGAGCAGTTCTTC. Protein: CAIRFNNEQFF.

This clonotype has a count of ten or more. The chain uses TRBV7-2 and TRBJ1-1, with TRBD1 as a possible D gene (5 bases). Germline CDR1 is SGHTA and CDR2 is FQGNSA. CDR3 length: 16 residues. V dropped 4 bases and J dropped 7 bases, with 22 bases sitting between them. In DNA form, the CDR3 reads TGTGCCAGCAGCTCTCCTCCCTTAGTTCAGGGATTTGAAGCTTTCTTT. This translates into CASSSPPLVQGFEAFF.

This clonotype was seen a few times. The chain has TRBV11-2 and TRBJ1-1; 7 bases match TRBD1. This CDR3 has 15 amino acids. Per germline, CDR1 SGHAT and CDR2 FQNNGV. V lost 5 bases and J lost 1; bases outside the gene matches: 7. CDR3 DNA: TGTGCCAGCAGCCCCCTCTGGACAGGGAACACTGAAGCTTTCTTT. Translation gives CASSPLWTGNTEAFF.

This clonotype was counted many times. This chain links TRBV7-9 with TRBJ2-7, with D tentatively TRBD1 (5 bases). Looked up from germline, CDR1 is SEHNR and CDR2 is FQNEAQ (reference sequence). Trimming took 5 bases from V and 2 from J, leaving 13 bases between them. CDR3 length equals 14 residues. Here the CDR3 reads CASSPRGRAYEQYV. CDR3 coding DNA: TGTGCCAGCAGCCCAAGGGGCAGGGCCTACGAGCAGTACGTC.

CDR3 residues: CASGWDDTEAFF. The CDR3, as DNA: TGTGCTAGTGGTTGGGATGACACTGAAGCTTTCTTT. V and J are TRBV12-5 and TRBJ1-1; D unclear. Germline V gene lookup returns CDR1 LGHNT and CDR2 FRNRAP. V was pared by 4 bases and J by 3 bases, with 6 bases between. This CDR3 comprises 12 residues.

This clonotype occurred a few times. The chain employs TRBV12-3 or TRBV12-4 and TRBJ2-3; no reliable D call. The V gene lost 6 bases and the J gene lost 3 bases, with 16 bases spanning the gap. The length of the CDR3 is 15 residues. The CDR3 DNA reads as TGTGCCAGCAGGGCCCGAACGACCCAAACAGATACGCAGTATTTT. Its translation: CASRARTTQTDTQYF.

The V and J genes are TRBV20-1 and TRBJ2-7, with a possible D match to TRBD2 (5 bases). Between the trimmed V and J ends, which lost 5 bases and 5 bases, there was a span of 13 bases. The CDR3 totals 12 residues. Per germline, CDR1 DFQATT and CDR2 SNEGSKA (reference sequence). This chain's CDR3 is CSAPGITDEQYV. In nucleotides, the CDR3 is TGCAGTGCTCCCGGGATAACGGACGAGCAGTACGTC.

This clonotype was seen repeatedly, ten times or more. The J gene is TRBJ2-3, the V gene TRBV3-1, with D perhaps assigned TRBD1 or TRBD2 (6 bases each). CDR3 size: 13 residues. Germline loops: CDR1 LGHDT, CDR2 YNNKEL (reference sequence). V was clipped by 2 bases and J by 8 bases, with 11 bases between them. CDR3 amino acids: CASSQYREATQYF. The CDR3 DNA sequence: TGTGCCAGCAGCCAATACAGGGAGGCTACGCAGTATTTT.

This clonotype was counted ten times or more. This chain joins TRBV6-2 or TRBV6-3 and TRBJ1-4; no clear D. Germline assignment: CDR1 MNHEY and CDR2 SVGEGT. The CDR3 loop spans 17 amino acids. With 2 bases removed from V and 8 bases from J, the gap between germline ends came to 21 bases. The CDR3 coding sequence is TGTGCCAGCAGTTACCGGCCCCATGGGGTGGTTGGAGAAAAACTGTTTTTT. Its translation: CASSYRPHGVVGEKLFF.

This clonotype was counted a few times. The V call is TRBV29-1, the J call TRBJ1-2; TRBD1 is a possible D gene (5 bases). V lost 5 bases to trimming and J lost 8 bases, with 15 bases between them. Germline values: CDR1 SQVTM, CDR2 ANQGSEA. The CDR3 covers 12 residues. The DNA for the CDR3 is TGCAGCGTTACTTCGACAGCGAGCGGCTACACCTTC. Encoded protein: CSVTSTASGYTF.

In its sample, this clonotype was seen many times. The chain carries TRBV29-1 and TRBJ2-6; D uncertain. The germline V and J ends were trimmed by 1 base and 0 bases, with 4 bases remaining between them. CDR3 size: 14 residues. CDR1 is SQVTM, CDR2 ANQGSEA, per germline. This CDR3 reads CSVEGLSGANVLTF. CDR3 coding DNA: TGCAGCGTTGAAGGGCTCTCTGGGGCCAACGTCCTGACTTTC.

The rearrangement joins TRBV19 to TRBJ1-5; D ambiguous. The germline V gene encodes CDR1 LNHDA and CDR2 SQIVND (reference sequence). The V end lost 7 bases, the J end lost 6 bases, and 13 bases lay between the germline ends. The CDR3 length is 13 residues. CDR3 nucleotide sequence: TGTGCCAGTATGCGGGCCTCGGGTCAGCCCCAGCATTTT. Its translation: CASMRASGQPQHF.